The 10 T cell receptor beta chains below come from one sample, sequenced in a study of T cells after posttransplantation cyclophosphamide. Clones were sequenced by immunoSEQ multiplex PCR, and TCRdb holds only the in-frame ones, with some missing. The sample contains roughly 20,000 clones, approximately 74% of which appear only once. A marrow graft followed busulfan-fludarabine conditioning, with cyclophosphamide on days +3 and +4. The sequencing used PBMCs, collected after an allogeneic stem cell transplant with post-transplant cyclophosphamide. These receptors all stem from a male patient in his thirties who received an allogeneic stem cell transplant from a related donor, was CMV-positive, and had acute GVHD only. Some T cells may possibly be graft donor cells.

The chain employs TRBV7-2 and TRBJ2-7; 8 bases align to TRBD2. Germline CDR1 is SGHTA and CDR2 is FQGNSA. The CDR3 spans 15 residues. V was clipped by 0 bases and J by 0 bases; unmatched bases: 1. In nucleotides, the CDR3 is TGTGCCAGCAGCTTAGCCACTAGCGGCTCCTACGAGCAGTACTTC. This translates into CASSLATSGSYEQYF.

The rearrangement uses TRBV10-3 and TRBJ1-1, with 8 bases identical to TRBD1. Germline V gene sequence: CDR1 ENHRY, CDR2 SYGVKD. V lost 7 bases and J lost 5; bases outside the gene matches: 6. The CDR3 covers 13 residues. CDR3 DNA: TGTGCCATCACCGAAACAGGGGGAACTGAAGCTTTCTTT. Translating gives CAITETGGTEAFF.

The V gene is TRBV6-5, the J gene TRBJ1-5; D is ambiguous. The CDR3 runs 14 residues. V was shortened by 4 bases and J by 5 bases, with 12 bases between the two germline ends. Germline V CDR1 and CDR2: MNHEY, SVGAGI. CDR3 amino acids: CASSWLAGYQPQHF. The CDR3 coding sequence is TGTGCCAGCAGTTGGCTCGCGGGTTATCAGCCCCAGCATTTT.

The rearrangement joins TRBV10-3 to TRBJ2-1, with 12 bases aligning to TRBD1. Germline trimming cut 4 bases from V and 8 bases from J; bases unmatched to any gene: 3. The CDR3 contains 14 residues. Germline CDR1 reads ENHRY; CDR2 reads SYGVKD. CDR3 region: CAISAGTGGHEQFF. The CDR3 DNA reads as TGTGCCATCAGTGCGGGGACAGGGGGCCATGAGCAGTTCTTC.

V usage is TRBV7-9 and J usage is TRBJ1-3; TRBD1 might be the D (6 bases). The CDR3 has 15 amino acids. With 4 bases removed from V and 4 bases from J, the gap between germline ends came to 14 bases. Germline loops: CDR1 SEHNR, CDR2 FQNEAQ (reference sequence). In nucleotides, the CDR3 is TGTGCCAGCAGCTCCTCCACAGGGTCGGGAAACACCATATATTTT. As protein: CASSSSTGSGNTIYF.

The rearrangement links TRBV7-9 to TRBJ1-5; D perhaps matches TRBD1 (6 bases). CDR3 length equals 15 residues. The V gene lost 5 bases and the J gene lost 1 base, with 12 bases spanning the gap. The germline V gene encodes CDR1 SEHNR and CDR2 FQNEAQ (reference sequence). The CDR3 spells CASSVSGASNQPQHF. The CDR3 bases are TGTGCCAGCAGCGTCTCAGGGGCGAGCAATCAGCCCCAGCATTTT.

This clone was recorded a few times. The chain links TRBV28 to TRBJ1-2; 8 nucleotides align to TRBD1. Trimming cost V 8 bases and J 7 bases; bases outside gene matches: 12. Germline V gene data show CDR1 as MDHEN and CDR2 as SYDVKM. The CDR3 is 14 amino acids. The CDR3 DNA sequence: TGTGCCAGCGCAGGACAGGGCGGGGTTATTGGCTACACCTTC. Residues: CASAGQGGVIGYTF.

For the CDR3, the DNA is TGTGCCAGCAGCCGGGGAGGGGACGAGCAGTACTTC. This codes for CASSRGGDEQYF. The chain combines TRBV7-6 with TRBJ2-7; TRBD2 agrees at 7 bases. Looked up from germline, CDR1 is SGHVS and CDR2 is FNYEAQ. The CDR3 has 12 residues. Germline trimming cut 5 bases from V and 5 bases from J; bases unmatched to any gene: 3.

As DNA, the CDR3 is TGTGCCAGCAGTGACGACGTAGGCCTAGGCCAAGAGACCCAGTACTTC. It codes for CASSDDVGLGQETQYF. This sequence joins TRBV6-4 and TRBJ2-5; D gene unclear. Trimming left V 2 bases short and J 1 base short, with 14 bases between. The CDR3 is made up of 16 amino acids. In germline, CDR1 is MRHNA, CDR2 SNTAGT.

J is TRBJ2-2 and V is TRBV19; TRBD1 matches 7 bases. Germline CDR1 reads LNHDA; CDR2 reads SQIVND (reference sequence). V gave up 7 bases and J gave up 0 bases; unmatched junction bases: 5. CDR3 size: 15 residues. The CDR3 coding sequence is TGTGCCAGTACGGACAGGACCTCGAACACCGGGGAGCTGTTTTTT. The encoded protein is CASTDRTSNTGELFF. The variable domain in full, with the rest retrieved from reference TRBV19 and TRBJ2-2, is DGGITQSPKYLFRKEGQNVTLSCEQNLNHDAMYWYRQDPGQGLRLIYYSQIVNDFQKGDIAEGYSVSREKKESFPLTVTSAQKNPTAFYLCASTDRTSNTGELFFGEGSRLTVL.